This paragraph covers one TCR beta chain sequence. Its antigen is unknown. Patients picked for sequencing had shown CD8+CD57+ cell expansion detected by flow cytometry. Profiles of TCR beta VDJ and CDR3 were generated from a genomic DNA template. MiXCR was run by TCRdb on the reads, yielding one entry per CDR3 protein. The table has 150,000 to 200,000 distinct CDR3 sequences, around 48% seen once. This entry is derived from a study of CD8+CD57+ T cells in acquired aplastic anemia. General study points: The study identified twenty-nine CD8+ CDR3 sequences shared by patients and controls.

The V and J ends lost 7 bases and 4 bases respectively, with 10 bases between them. CDR3 size: 11 residues. Looked up from germline, CDR1 is SQVTM and CDR2 is ANQGSEA. The sequenced sample consisted of sorted CD4+, CD8+, or CD8+CD57+ T cells (not recorded which) from PBMCs. The TCR sequence derives from a human donor with aplastic anemia. The chain joins TRBV29-1 to TRBJ1-2, with D uncertain. CDR3 sequence (DNA): TGCAGCGCGCTCATTTCCTATGGCTACACCTTC. It is translated as CSALISYGYTF.